This T cell receptor beta chain was identified in a study of regulatory and conventional T cells in RAG deficiency. Blood CD4+ CD25-low CD127-high conventional T cells supplied the genomic DNA template. The method was immunoSEQ multiplex PCR; TCRdb's version includes in-frame clones alone and lacks a portion of them. The data contain 45,000 or so clones, around 90% of them singletons. Broader study findings: Shannon entropy fell and Simpson indices rose in RAG-deficient patients.

The V end lost 4 bases, the J end lost 0 bases, and 7 bases lay between the germline ends. Germline CDR1 SNHLY, CDR2 FYNNEI. The CDR3 covers 14 residues. To note about this clone: Its target is unknown.

The same data also contributed to another study, on regulatory T cells. That source reports: The primer mix had 52 TRBV and 13 TRBJ primers.

The rearrangement joins TRBV2 to TRBJ1-5; a weak D match, TRBD1 (5 bases). The TCR comes from a human donor in good health. The sample taken for sequencing was CD4+ effector T cells sorted from blood. The CDR3 here is CASSGQYSNQPQHF. The CDR3 DNA reads as TGTGCCAGCAGTGGACAGTATAGCAATCAGCCCCAGCATTTT.